This T cell receptor (beta chain) emerged from a study of blood T cell repertoires in COVID-19. Study information: Spain, Italy and the United States supplied samples that represented acute and convalescent COVID-19.

The CDR3 contains 17 residues. J was trimmed by 3 bases and V by 3 bases; bases with no gene match: 10. CDR1 LNHDA and CDR2 SQIVND come from the germline V gene (reference sequence). Sequenced by immunoSEQ multiplex PCR; TCRdb stores in-frame clones only, minus some. The sample holds 200,000 to 250,000 clones; 82% are singletons and the top ten take approximately 3.5%. The material sequenced was peripheral blood. The TCR comes from a woman aged 18 to 35 with acute or convalescent COVID-19. The chain has TRBV19 and TRBJ2-1, with 8 nucleotides matching TRBD2. CDR3 DNA sequence: TGTGCCAGTAGTATCCACCCGGTAGCGGGGCGCTACAATGAGCAGTTCTTC. It is translated as CASSIHPVAGRYNEQFF.